This T cell receptor (beta chain) emerged from a study of blood T cell repertoires in COVID-19. This clone turned up a few times. The CDR3 spans 14 residues. V was trimmed by 1 base and J by 4 bases, leaving 13 bases between them. The germline CDR1 and CDR2 sequences are SQVTM and ANQGSEA. TCRdb keeps only in-frame clones here, not all; method: immunoSEQ multiplex PCR. Here the sample spans some 150,000 clones, 80% to 85% being singletons. This clonotype was obtained from a human donor with acute or convalescent COVID-19. The donor label of this sample is uncertain. The chain combines TRBV29-1 with TRBJ1-1; D is perhaps TRBD1 (5 bases). The source material was peripheral blood. The CDR3: CSVEVAGMATEAFF. CDR3 in DNA: TGCAGCGTTGAAGTGGCAGGGATGGCCACTGAAGCTTTCTTT.